Each of the 12 T cell receptor beta chains below was sequenced from the same sample in a study of spatial heterogeneity in lung cancer. Each CDR3 protein gets one entry after TCRdb re-called the 5' RACE reads with MiXCR. The repertoire has approximately 49,000 distinct CDR3 sequences, approximately 5% of them found once; the top ten carry around 10%. The time point was: sample taken at primary tumor resection. Unsorted whole RNA samples from tumor, nontumor lung or frozen PBMC were sequenced. The material was PBMCs, obtained at surgery. Receptors originate from a male donor with early-stage non-small cell lung cancer.

This clonotype was observed many times. The chain couples TRBV12-3 or TRBV12-4 to TRBJ1-1; D gene uncertain. V lost 6 bases, J lost 1 base, and 15 bases lay in between. CDR3 length equals 15 residues. The CDR3, as DNA: TGTGCCAGCAGCGAGAGCAGGCGGGGGAACACTGAAGCTTTCTTT. Protein sequence: CASSESRRGNTEAFF.

This clonotype came up many times. The chain couples TRBV28 to TRBJ1-5; TRBD1 is a possible D gene (6 bases). CDR3 length: 14 residues. Trimming shortened V by 6 bases and J by 5 bases, and 14 bases separated the two germline ends. Germline assignment: CDR1 MDHEN and CDR2 SYDVKM. The CDR3 DNA sequence: TGTGCCAGCAGCTTCCGGGGGCTAGATCAGCCCCAGCATTTT. Translated, it gives CASSFRGLDQPQHF.

There are a few counts of this clonotype. Here the CDR3 reads CASSNGQNTGELFF. The CDR3 bases are TGTGCCAGTAGTAATGGACAGAACACCGGGGAGCTGTTTTTT. The chain links TRBV19 to TRBJ2-2; D is perhaps TRBD1 (5 bases). V was cut by 4 bases and J by 1 base, with 7 bases left in between. CDR3 length equals 14 residues. Germline V gives CDR1 LNHDA, CDR2 SQIVND (reference sequence).

This clonotype has a count of ten or more. V gene TRBV28 combines with J gene TRBJ1-1; D not resolved. This CDR3 region has 12 residues. The V and J ends lost 7 bases and 4 bases respectively, with 10 bases between them. The germline V gene encodes CDR1 MDHEN and CDR2 SYDVKM. CDR3 region: CASKIDPTEAFF. DNA of the CDR3: TGTGCCAGCAAAATAGATCCCACTGAAGCTTTCTTT.

This clonotype was detected many times. V is TRBV18 and J is TRBJ2-5; D is ambiguous. The CDR3 contains 12 residues. Germline V gives CDR1 KGHSH, CDR2 LQKENI. Trimming removed 3 bases at V and 2 bases at J, with 4 bases between. The CDR3 region has the DNA TGTGCCAGCTCACCGAGACAAGAGACCCAGTACTTC. Amino acid sequence: CASSPRQETQYF.

This clonotype was seen many times. The rearrangement uses TRBV5-1 and TRBJ1-4; 9 bases match TRBD1. With V trimmed by 4 bases and J by 7 bases, 5 bases remained unmatched. From germline, CDR1 is SGHRS and CDR2 YFSETQ. The CDR3 consists of 14 residues. The CDR3 sequence is CASSTGTGSEKLFF. In DNA form, the CDR3 reads TGCGCCAGCAGCACTGGGACAGGGAGTGAAAAACTGTTTTTT.

This clonotype was observed at least ten times. The chain carries TRBV20-1 and TRBJ2-3; the match to TRBD2 covers 10 bases. Germline assignment: CDR1 DFQATT and CDR2 SNEGSKA (reference sequence). The CDR3 is made up of 14 amino acids. V shed 3 bases, J shed 4 bases, and the junction held 4 bases outside the gene matches. The CDR3 DNA reads as TGCAGTGCTAGTCTAGCGGGAGAGGCAGATACGCAGTATTTT. Protein sequence: CSASLAGEADTQYF.

In this sample, this clonotype turned up many times. This rearrangement joins TRBV24-1 to TRBJ2-1, with TRBD1 matching over 11 bases. The CDR3 consists of 14 residues. V was pared by 0 bases and J by 9 bases, with 0 bases of the junction left unmatched. CDR1 is KGHDR, CDR2 SFDVKD, per germline. CDR3: CATSDLGTGGEQFF. The CDR3 region has the DNA TGTGCCACCAGTGATTTGGGGACAGGGGGTGAGCAGTTCTTC.

There are a few counts of this clonotype. The chain is built from TRBV7-7 and TRBJ2-1; 7 nucleotides align to TRBD2. The germline gives CDR1 SSHAT, CDR2 FNYEAQ (reference sequence). The length of the CDR3 is 15 residues. V was clipped by 5 bases and J by 0 bases; unmatched bases: 4. CDR3 sequence (DNA): TGTGCCAGCAGCCGGGACTACAGCTCCTACAATGAGCAGTTCTTC. This gives the protein CASSRDYSSYNEQFF.

This clonotype was seen ten or more times. The rearrangement links TRBV4-1 to TRBJ1-6; D is uncertain. Trimming stripped 0 bases from V and 9 bases from J, with 9 bases between. CDR3 size: 14 residues. The germline gives CDR1 MGHRA, CDR2 YSYEKL. In DNA form, the CDR3 reads TGCGCCAGCAGCCAAGACCTCTACGTTTCACCCCTCCACTTT. This codes for CASSQDLYVSPLHF.

V and J are TRBV6-5 and TRBJ2-7, with D hard to call. This CDR3 comprises 16 residues. V was pared by 5 bases and J by 3 bases, with 20 bases between. Germline V lookup: CDR1 MNHEY, CDR2 SVGAGI. This CDR3 is CASSGPGQPRDYEQYF. The CDR3, as DNA: TGTGCCAGCAGTGGGCCTGGCCAGCCTAGGGACTACGAGCAGTACTTC.

This clonotype has only a few counts. A junction end diverges from the germline sequence, so it may reflect a read error. V gene TRBV7-9 combines with J gene TRBJ2-1; D remains ambiguous. The CDR3 runs 12 residues. From germline, CDR1 is SEHNR and CDR2 FQNEAQ (reference sequence). CDR3 sequence (DNA): TGTACCAGCAGCCCCCCTAAGGATGAGCAGTTCTTC. Encoded protein: CTSSPPKDEQFF.